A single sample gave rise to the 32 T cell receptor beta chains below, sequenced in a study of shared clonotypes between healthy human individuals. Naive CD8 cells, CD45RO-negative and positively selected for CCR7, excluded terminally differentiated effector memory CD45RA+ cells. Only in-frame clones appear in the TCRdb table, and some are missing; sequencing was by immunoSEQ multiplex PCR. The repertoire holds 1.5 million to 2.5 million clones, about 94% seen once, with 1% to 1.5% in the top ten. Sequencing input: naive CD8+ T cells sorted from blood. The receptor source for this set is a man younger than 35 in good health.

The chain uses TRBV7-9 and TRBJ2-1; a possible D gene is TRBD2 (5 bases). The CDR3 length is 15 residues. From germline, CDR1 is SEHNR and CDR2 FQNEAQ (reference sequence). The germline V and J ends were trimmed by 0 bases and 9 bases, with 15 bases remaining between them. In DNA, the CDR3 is TGTGCCAGCAGCTTAGCACTAGTAGATTTCGGTGAGCAGTTCTTC. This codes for CASSLALVDFGEQFF.

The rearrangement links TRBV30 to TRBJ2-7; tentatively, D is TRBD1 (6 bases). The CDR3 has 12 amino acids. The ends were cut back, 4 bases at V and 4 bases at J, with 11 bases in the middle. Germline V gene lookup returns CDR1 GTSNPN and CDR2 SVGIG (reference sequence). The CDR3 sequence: CAWTSQGYEQYF. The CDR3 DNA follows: TGTGCCTGGACCTCACAGGGTTACGAGCAGTACTTC.

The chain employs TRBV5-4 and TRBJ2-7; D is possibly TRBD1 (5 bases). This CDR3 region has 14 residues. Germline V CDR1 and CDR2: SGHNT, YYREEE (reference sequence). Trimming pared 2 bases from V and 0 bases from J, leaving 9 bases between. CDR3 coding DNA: TGTGCCAGCAGCTTTCAGGGAAACTCCTACGAGCAGTACTTC. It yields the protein CASSFQGNSYEQYF.

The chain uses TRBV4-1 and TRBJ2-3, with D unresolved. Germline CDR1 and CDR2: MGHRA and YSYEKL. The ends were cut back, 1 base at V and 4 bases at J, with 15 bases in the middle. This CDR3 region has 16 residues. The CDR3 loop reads CASSQVDDLDADTQYF. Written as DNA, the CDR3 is TGCGCCAGCAGCCAAGTAGACGACCTTGACGCAGATACGCAGTATTTT.

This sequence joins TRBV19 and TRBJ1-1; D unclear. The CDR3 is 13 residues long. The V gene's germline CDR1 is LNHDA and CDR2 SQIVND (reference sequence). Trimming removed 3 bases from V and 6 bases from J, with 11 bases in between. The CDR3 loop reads CASSIGEGSEAFF. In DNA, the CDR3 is TGTGCCAGTAGTATCGGGGAGGGCTCTGAAGCTTTCTTT.

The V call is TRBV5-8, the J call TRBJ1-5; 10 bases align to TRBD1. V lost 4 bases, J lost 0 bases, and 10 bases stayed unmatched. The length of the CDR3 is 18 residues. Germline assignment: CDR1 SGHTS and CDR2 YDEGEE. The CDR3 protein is CASSPSGTGVRSNQPQHF. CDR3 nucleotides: TGTGCCAGCAGCCCGTCCGGGACAGGGGTTCGTAGCAATCAGCCCCAGCATTTT.

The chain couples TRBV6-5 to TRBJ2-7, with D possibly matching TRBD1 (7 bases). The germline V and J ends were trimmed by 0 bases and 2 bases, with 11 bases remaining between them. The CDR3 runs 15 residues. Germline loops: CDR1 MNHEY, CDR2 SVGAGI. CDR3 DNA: TGTGCCAGCAGTTACTCGGAGGGGGCCGCCTACGAGCAGTACTTC. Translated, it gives CASSYSEGAAYEQYF.

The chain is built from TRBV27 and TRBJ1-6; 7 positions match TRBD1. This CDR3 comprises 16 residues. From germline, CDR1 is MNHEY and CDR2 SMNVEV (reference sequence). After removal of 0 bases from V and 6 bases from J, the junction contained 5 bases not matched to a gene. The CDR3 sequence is CASSLSGGEGNSPLHF. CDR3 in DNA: TGTGCCAGCAGTTTATCAGGGGGCGAGGGTAATTCACCCCTCCACTTT.

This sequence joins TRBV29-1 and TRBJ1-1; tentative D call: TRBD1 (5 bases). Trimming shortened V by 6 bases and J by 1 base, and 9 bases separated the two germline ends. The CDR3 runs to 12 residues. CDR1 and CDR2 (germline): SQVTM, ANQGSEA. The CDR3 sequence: CSVSTANTEAFF. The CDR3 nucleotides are TGCAGCGTGTCGACAGCGAACACTGAAGCTTTCTTT.

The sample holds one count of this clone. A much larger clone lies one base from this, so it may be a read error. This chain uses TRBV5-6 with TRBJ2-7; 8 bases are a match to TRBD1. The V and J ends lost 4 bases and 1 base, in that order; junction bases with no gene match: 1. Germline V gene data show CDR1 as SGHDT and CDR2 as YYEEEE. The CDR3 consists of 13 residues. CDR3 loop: CASSDRGSYEQYF. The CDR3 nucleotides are TGTGCCAGCAGCGACAGGGGATCCTACGAGCAGTACTTC.

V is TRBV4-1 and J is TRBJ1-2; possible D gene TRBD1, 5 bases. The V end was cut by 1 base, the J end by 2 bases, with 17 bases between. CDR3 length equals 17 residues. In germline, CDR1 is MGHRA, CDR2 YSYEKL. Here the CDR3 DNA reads TGCGCCAGCAGCCAAGGAGGGGCTCCTACCGGAAACTATGGCTACACCTTC. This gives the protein CASSQGGAPTGNYGYTF.

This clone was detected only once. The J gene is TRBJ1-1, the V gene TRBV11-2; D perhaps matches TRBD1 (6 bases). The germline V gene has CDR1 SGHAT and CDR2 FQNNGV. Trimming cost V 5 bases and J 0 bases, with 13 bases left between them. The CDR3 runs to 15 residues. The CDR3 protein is CASSVKQGLNTEAFF. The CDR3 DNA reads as TGTGCCAGCAGCGTAAAACAGGGCCTGAACACTGAAGCTTTCTTT.

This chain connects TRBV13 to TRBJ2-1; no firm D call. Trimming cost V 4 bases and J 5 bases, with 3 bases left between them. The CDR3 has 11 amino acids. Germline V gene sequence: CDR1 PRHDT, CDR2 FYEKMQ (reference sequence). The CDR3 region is CASSYNNEQFF. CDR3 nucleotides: TGTGCCAGCAGCTACAACAATGAGCAGTTCTTC.

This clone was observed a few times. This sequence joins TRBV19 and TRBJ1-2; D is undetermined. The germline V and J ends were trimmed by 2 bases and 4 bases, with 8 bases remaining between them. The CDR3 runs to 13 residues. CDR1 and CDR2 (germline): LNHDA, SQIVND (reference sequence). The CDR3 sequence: CASSIQAGYGYTF. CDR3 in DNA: TGTGCCAGTAGTATACAGGCCGGCTATGGCTACACCTTC.

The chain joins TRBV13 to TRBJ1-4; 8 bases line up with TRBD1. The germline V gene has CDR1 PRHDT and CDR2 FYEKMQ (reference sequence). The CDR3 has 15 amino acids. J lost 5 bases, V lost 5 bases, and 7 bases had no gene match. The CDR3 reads CASSLDREPNEKLFF. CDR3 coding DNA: TGTGCCAGCAGCCTGGACAGGGAACCCAATGAAAAACTGTTTTTT.

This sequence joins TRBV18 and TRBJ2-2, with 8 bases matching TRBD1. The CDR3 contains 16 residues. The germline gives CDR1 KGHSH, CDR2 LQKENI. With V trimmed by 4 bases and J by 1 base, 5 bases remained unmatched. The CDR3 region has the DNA TGTGCCAGCTCACAGCCGGGACAGGAGAACACCGGGGAGCTGTTTTTT. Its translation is CASSQPGQENTGELFF.

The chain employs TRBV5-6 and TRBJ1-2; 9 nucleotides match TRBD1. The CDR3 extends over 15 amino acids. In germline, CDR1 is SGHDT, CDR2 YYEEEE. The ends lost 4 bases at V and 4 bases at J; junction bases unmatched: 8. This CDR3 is CASSQQGALIYGYTF. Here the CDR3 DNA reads TGTGCCAGCAGCCAACAGGGGGCTCTGATCTATGGCTACACCTTC.

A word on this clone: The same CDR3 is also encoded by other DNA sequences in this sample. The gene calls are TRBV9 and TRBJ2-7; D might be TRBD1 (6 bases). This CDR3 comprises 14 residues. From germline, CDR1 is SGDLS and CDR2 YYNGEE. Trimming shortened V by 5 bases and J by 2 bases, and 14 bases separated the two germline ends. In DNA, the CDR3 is TGTGCCAGCAGTCGGGGTGGGGGCACCTACGAGCAGTACTTC. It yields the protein CASSRGGGTYEQYF.

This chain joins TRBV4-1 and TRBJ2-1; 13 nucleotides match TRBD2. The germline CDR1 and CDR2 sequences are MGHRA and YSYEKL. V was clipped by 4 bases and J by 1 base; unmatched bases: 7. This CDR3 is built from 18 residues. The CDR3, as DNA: TGCGCCAGCAGCCCCCGGACTAGCGGGAGTGGATCCTACAATGAGCAGTTCTTC. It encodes CASSPRTSGSGSYNEQFF.

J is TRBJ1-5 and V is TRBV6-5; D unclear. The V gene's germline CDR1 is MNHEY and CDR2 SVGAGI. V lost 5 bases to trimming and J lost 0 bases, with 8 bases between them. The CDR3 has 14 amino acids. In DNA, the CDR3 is TGTGCCAGCAGTGCTGAGGATAGCAATCAGCCCCAGCATTTT. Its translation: CASSAEDSNQPQHF.

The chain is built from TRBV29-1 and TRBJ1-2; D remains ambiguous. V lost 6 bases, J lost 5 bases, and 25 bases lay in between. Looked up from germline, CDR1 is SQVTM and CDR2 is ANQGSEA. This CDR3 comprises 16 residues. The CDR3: CSVSLKATGTPYGYTF. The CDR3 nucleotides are TGCAGCGTGAGCCTCAAGGCAACGGGAACCCCTTATGGCTACACCTTC.

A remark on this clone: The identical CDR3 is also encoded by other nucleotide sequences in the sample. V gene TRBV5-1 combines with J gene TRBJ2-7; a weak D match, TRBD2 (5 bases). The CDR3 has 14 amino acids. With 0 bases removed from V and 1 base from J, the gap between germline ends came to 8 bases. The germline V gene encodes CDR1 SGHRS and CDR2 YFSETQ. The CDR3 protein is CASSLAGESYEQYF. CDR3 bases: TGCGCCAGCAGCTTGGCCGGGGAATCCTACGAGCAGTACTTC.

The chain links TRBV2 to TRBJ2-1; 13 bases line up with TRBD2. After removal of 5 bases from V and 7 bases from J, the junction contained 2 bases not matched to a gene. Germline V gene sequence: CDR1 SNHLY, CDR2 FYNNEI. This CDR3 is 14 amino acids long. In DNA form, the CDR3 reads TGTGCCAGCAGTTGGACTAGCGGGAGTAATGAGCAGTTCTTC. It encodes CASSWTSGSNEQFF.

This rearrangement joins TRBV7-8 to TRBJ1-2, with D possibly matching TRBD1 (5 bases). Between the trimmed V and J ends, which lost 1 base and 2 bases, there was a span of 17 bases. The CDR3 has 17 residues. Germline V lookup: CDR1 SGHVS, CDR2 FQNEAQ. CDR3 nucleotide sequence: TGTGCCAGCAGCTTAGTAGGAAGTGGGCGGGACAACTATGGCTACACCTTC. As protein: CASSLVGSGRDNYGYTF.

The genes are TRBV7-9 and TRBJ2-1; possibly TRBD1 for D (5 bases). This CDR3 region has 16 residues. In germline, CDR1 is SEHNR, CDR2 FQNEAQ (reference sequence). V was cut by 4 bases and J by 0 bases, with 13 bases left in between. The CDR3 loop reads CASSSPDSLSYNEQFF. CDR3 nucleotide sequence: TGTGCCAGCAGCTCGCCTGACAGCCTCTCCTACAATGAGCAGTTCTTC.

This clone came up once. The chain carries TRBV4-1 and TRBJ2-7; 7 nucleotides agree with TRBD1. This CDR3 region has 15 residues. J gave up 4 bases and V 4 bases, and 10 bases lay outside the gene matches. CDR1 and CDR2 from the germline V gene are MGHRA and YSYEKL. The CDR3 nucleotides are TGCGCCAGCAGCCCCAGTGGGCAGGGGGAATACGAGCAGTACTTC. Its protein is CASSPSGQGEYEQYF.

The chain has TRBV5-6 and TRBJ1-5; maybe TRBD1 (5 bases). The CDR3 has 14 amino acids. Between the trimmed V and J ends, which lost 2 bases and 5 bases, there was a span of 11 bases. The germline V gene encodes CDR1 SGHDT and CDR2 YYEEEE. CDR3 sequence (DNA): TGTGCCAGCAGCTTAGTCGACAGTGATCAGCCCCAGCATTTT. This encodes CASSLVDSDQPQHF.

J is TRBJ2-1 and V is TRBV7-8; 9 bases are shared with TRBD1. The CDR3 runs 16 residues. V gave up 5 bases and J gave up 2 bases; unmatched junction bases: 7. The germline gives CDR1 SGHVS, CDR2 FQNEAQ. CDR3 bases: TGTGCCAGCAGCCTTGACAGGGGGTCAACCTACAATGAGCAGTTCTTC. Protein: CASSLDRGSTYNEQFF. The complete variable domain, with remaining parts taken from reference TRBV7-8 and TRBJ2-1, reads GAGVSQSPRYKVAKRGQDVALRCDPISGHVSLFWYQQALGQGPEFLTYFQNEAQLDKSGLPSDRFFAERPEGSVSTLKIQRTQQEDSAVYLCASSLDRGSTYNEQFFGPGTRLTVL.

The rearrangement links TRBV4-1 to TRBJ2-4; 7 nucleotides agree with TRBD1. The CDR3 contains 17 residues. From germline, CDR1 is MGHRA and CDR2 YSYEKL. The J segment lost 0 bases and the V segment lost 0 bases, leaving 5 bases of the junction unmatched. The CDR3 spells CASSQDGTDLAKNIQYF. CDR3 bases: TGCGCCAGCAGCCAAGACGGGACAGATCTAGCCAAAAACATTCAGTACTTC.

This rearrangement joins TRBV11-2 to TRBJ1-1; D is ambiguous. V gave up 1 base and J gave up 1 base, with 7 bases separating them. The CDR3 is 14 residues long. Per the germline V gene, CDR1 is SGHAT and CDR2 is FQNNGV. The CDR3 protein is CASSLGLGNTEAFF. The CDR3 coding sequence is TGTGCCAGCAGCTTAGGGCTAGGGAACACTGAAGCTTTCTTT.

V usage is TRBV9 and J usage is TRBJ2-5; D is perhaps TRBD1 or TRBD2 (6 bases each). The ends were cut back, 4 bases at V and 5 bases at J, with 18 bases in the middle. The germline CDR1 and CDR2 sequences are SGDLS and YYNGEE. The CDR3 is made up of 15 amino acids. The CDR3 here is CASSRGGGQSETQYF. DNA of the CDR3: TGTGCCAGCAGCCGAGGTGGGGGGCAATCGGAGACCCAGTACTTC. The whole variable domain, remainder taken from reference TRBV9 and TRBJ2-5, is DSGVTQTPKHLITATGQRVTLRCSPRSGDLSVYWYQQSLDQGLQFLIQYYNGEERAKGNILERFSAQQFPDLHSELNLSSLELGDSALYFCASSRGGGQSETQYFGPGTRLLVL.

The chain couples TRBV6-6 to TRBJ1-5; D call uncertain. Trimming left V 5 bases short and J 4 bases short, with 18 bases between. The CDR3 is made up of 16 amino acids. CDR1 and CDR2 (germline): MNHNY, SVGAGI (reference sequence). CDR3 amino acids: CASSAGLSSPNQPQHF. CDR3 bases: TGTGCCAGCAGTGCCGGTCTGAGCAGTCCTAATCAGCCCCAGCATTTT.